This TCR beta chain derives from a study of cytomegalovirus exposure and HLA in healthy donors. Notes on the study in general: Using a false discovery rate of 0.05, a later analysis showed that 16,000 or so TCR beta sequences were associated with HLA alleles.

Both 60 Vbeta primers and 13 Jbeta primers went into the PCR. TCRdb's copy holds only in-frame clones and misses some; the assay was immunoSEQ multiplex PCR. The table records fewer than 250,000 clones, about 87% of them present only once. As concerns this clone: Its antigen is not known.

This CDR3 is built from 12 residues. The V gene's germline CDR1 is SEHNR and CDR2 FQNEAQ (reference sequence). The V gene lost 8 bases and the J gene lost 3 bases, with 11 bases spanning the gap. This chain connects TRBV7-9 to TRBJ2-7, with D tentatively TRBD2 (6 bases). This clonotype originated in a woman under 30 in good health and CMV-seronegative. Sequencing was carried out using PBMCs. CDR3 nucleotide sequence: TGTGCCAGCCGGGACTCCGGCTACGAGCAGTACTTC. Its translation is CASRDSGYEQYF.